This TCR beta chain came from a study of low-dose radiotherapy and immunotherapy resistance in tumors. Study-level background: The regimen for patients comprised intravenous nivolumab 240 mg every two weeks plus intravenous ipilimumab 1 mg/kg every six weeks.

The CDR3 length equals 9 residues, ends included. CDR1 and CDR2 (germline): MDHEN, SYDVKM. Time point denoted: after trial treatment. The treatment here: LDRT plus nivolumab, ipilimumab, low-dose cyclophosphamide and aspirin (RACIN trial). Treatment combined nivolumab, ipilimumab, aspirin, low-dose cyclophosphamide and low-dose radiotherapy in a dose-escalation trial. Patients qualified if they had advanced solid tumors that lacked tumor-infiltrating lymphocytes. Details on this clonotype: No conserved phenylalanine or tryptophan is present at the end of the CDR3, so a read error is the likely explanation. The DNA is omitted, as the CDR3 cannot be located on it reliably, and the CDR3 follows TCRdb's listing.

Alpha and beta chains were covered, as first-strand cDNA relied on TRAV- and TRBV-specific primers. TCRs were amplified for approximately 22 PCR cycles with a constant-region primer and V-primer adapter. In vitro transcription amplified isolated mRNA. TCRdb re-analysed the reads in MiXCR, keeping a single row per CDR3 protein. The sample has around 58,000 distinct CDR3 sequences, around a quarter seen once. The origin of this receptor is a male donor with prostate cancer. The specimen comprised PBMCs, sampled after low-dose radiotherapy plus immunotherapy. The chain couples TRBV28 to TRBJ2-5; the table assigns TRBD1, which was not confirmed against the DNA. CDR3 sequence: CASSFRPGQ.